The 6 T cell receptor beta chains in this list originate from one sample, sequenced in a study of shared clonotypes between healthy human individuals. Method: immunoSEQ multiplex PCR; TCRdb's copy keeps in-frame clones and lacks some. The sample carries about 1 million clones, 65% to 75% recorded once. The sample consisted of memory CD4+ T cells sorted from blood. Indicated subset: CD45RA-negative fraction. These receptors all stem from a man younger than 30 in good health.

The chain combines TRBV5-4 with TRBJ2-3; TRBD2 agrees at 15 bases. The germline V gene has CDR1 SGHNT and CDR2 YYREEE (reference sequence). V was pared by 3 bases and J by 2 bases, with 4 bases of the junction left unmatched. The CDR3 covers 17 residues. The DNA for the CDR3 is TGTGCCAGCAGCTCCGGGACTAGCGGGGGGATCACAGATACGCAGTATTTT. The encoded protein is CASSSGTSGGITDTQYF.

This chain connects TRBV10-3 to TRBJ2-1; 12 bases align to TRBD2. Germline CDR1 ENHRY, CDR2 SYGVKD. J gave up 8 bases and V 2 bases, and 4 bases lay outside the gene matches. The CDR3 extends over 15 amino acids. CDR3 residues: CAISEGLAGYYEQFF. The DNA of the CDR3 is TGTGCCATCAGTGAGGGACTAGCGGGATACTATGAGCAGTTCTTC.

J is TRBJ2-5 and V is TRBV9; D is unresolved. Trimming took 0 bases from V and 7 from J, leaving 7 bases between them. CDR3 length: 12 amino acids. Germline CDR1 is SGDLS and CDR2 is YYNGEE. The DNA of the CDR3 is TGTGCCAGCAGCGTAGAAGTCGGGACCCAGTACTTC. This translates into CASSVEVGTQYF.

The genes are TRBV19 and TRBJ1-4; the D gene is possibly TRBD1 (5 bases). This CDR3 is 17 amino acids long. CDR1 LNHDA and CDR2 SQIVND come from the germline V gene (reference sequence). Trimming removed 5 bases at V and 0 bases at J, with 16 bases between. The CDR3 nucleotides are TGTGCCAGTAGTCGCACCCCTCAGGGCTCAACTAATGAAAAACTGTTTTTT. Translation: CASSRTPQGSTNEKLFF.

This chain uses TRBV7-9 with TRBJ2-3; D remains unclear. V dropped 3 bases and J dropped 1 base, with 11 bases sitting between them. Germline V gene lookup returns CDR1 SEHNR and CDR2 FQNEAQ (reference sequence). This CDR3 has 15 residues. The CDR3: CASSFQPTGTDTQYF. In nucleotides, the CDR3 is TGTGCCAGCAGCTTCCAGCCAACGGGCACAGATACGCAGTATTTT.

V usage is TRBV2 and J usage is TRBJ1-2, with no clear D. The CDR3 spans 14 residues. With 3 bases removed from V and 0 bases from J, the gap between germline ends came to 8 bases. Germline V CDR1 and CDR2: SNHLY, FYNNEI. Here the CDR3 reads CASSEGSANYGYTF. The CDR3 region has the DNA TGTGCCAGCAGTGAGGGGTCAGCTAACTATGGCTACACCTTC.